These T cell receptor beta chains were read from a single sample in a study of shared clonotypes between healthy human individuals. Measured with immunoSEQ multiplex PCR; TCRdb has only the in-frame clones, and not every one. This sample has some 2,100,000 clones, with approximately 94% found just once. The sample comprised naive CD8+ T cells from PBMCs. Receptor source: a man aged 18 to 29 in good health. Some clones in this sample may be carry-over from other donors' samples. Both conserved end residues are part of each CDR3. The order of the fields is V gene, D gene, clone size, J gene, CDR3 DNA, CDR3 protein. D genes are given only for firm matches. Clone size is not always given. Where it is, it says once, few, many or a class for expanded clones.

V gene: TRBV11-2
D gene: NA
clone size: NA
J gene: TRBJ2-7
CDR3 DNA: TGTGCCAGCAGCTTTGGTTGGGTCGAGCAGTACTTC
CDR3 protein: CASSFGWVEQYF

V gene: TRBV28
D gene: TRBD1
clone size: NA
J gene: TRBJ2-1
CDR3 DNA: TGTGCCAGCAGTATAACAGGGGGCGGGATACCCTTCTTC
CDR3 protein: CASSITGGGIPFF

V gene: TRBV4-1
D gene: NA
clone size: once
J gene: TRBJ2-7
CDR3 DNA: TGCGCCAGCAGCCAAGAGGTGAGGGGGGGGAGCTACGAGCAGTACTTC
CDR3 protein: CASSQEVRGGSYEQYF

V gene: TRBV4-2
D gene: NA
clone size: NA
J gene: TRBJ2-7
CDR3 DNA: TGTGCCAGCAGCCAAGTAGGTGCGGTAGAGAGGCCCTACGAGCAGTACTTC
CDR3 protein: CASSQVGAVERPYEQYF

V gene: TRBV27
D gene: NA
clone size: NA
J gene: TRBJ1-4
CDR3 DNA: TGTGCCAGCAGTTTTACATACAGCGCTAGAACTAATGAAAAACTGTTTTTT
CDR3 protein: CASSFTYSARTNEKLFF

V gene: TRBV15
D gene: NA
clone size: NA
J gene: TRBJ2-7
CDR3 DNA: TGTGCCACCAGCATGGGACGCTGGGGCTACGAGCAGTACTTC
CDR3 protein: CATSMGRWGYEQYF

V gene: TRBV7-9
D gene: TRBD1
clone size: NA
J gene: TRBJ1-4
CDR3 DNA: TGTGCCAGCAGCGATCGGACAGGGATTAATGAAAAACTGTTTTTT
CDR3 protein: CASSDRTGINEKLFF

V gene: TRBV9
D gene: TRBD2
clone size: NA
J gene: TRBJ2-7
CDR3 DNA: TGTGCCAGCAGCCACGGAAGGACGGGAGGCCGTTACGAGCAGTACTTC
CDR3 protein: CASSHGRTGGRYEQYF

V gene: TRBV28
D gene: NA
clone size: NA
J gene: TRBJ1-5
CDR3 DNA: TGTGCCAGCAGTTCCCTCCAGTCCTATAGCAATCAGCCCCAGCATTTT
CDR3 protein: CASSSLQSYSNQPQHF

V gene: TRBV28
D gene: NA
clone size: NA
J gene: TRBJ2-3
CDR3 DNA: TGTGCCAGCAGTTCCCTTTACTACGGGACAGCGGGCACACAGGATACGCAGTATTTT
CDR3 protein: CASSSLYYGTAGTQDTQYF

V gene: TRBV7-9
D gene: NA
clone size: few
J gene: TRBJ2-2
CDR3 DNA: TGTGCCAGCAGCCTAGGGGGTACCGGGGAGCTGTTTTTT
CDR3 protein: CASSLGGTGELFF

V gene: TRBV6-5
D gene: NA
clone size: NA
J gene: TRBJ2-7
CDR3 DNA: TGTGCCAGCAGTTACTCGGAAGGGCCTGACGAGCAGTACTTC
CDR3 protein: CASSYSEGPDEQYF

V gene: TRBV7-9
D gene: NA
clone size: NA
J gene: TRBJ2-3
CDR3 DNA: TGTGCCAGCAGCTTAGGCGGAGCTAACTCAGGGGCCGCCACAGATACGCAGTATTTT
CDR3 protein: CASSLGGANSGAATDTQYF

V gene: TRBV6-5
D gene: NA
clone size: NA
J gene: TRBJ1-1
CDR3 DNA: TGTGCCAGCACCCCCGGTGGGGAGAACACTGAAGCTTTCTTT
CDR3 protein: CASTPGGENTEAFF

V gene: TRBV7-8
D gene: NA
clone size: NA
J gene: TRBJ1-3
CDR3 DNA: TGTGCCAGCAGCTTAGAGCGGGGAGATTCGGCTAATTTT
CDR3 protein: CASSLERGDSANF

V gene: TRBV6-6
D gene: NA
clone size: once
J gene: TRBJ2-7
CDR3 DNA: TGTGCCAGCTTGGGGGGATACGAGCAGTACTTC
CDR3 protein: CASLGGYEQYF

V gene: TRBV27
D gene: NA
clone size: NA
J gene: TRBJ2-1
CDR3 DNA: TGTGCCAGCAGTTTATCAACCCCATGGGATGAGCAGTTCTTC
CDR3 protein: CASSLSTPWDEQFF

V gene: TRBV7-9
D gene: NA
clone size: NA
J gene: TRBJ1-5
CDR3 DNA: TGTGCCAGCAGCACGGACCGAGCTCGCAATCAGCCCCAGCATTTT
CDR3 protein: CASSTDRARNQPQHF

V gene: TRBV19
D gene: TRBD1
clone size: NA
J gene: TRBJ1-1
CDR3 DNA: TGTGCCAGTAGGACAGGGGGCCTGAACACTGAAGCTTTCTTT
CDR3 protein: CASRTGGLNTEAFF

V gene: TRBV5-6
D gene: TRBD2
clone size: NA
J gene: TRBJ2-7
CDR3 DNA: TGTGCCAGCAGCTTGGCAGGACTAGCGGACGAGCAGTACTTC
CDR3 protein: CASSLAGLADEQYF

V gene: TRBV7-9
D gene: NA
clone size: NA
J gene: TRBJ1-2
CDR3 DNA: TGTGCCAGCAGCTTGGGATTTTCCTCCTATGGCTACACCTTC
CDR3 protein: CASSLGFSSYGYTF

V gene: TRBV10-3
D gene: TRBD2
clone size: NA
J gene: TRBJ2-1
CDR3 DNA: TGTGCCATCAGTGGAGGACGGGAGGACTCCTACAATGAGCAGTTCTTC
CDR3 protein: CAISGGREDSYNEQFF

V gene: TRBV7-8
D gene: NA
clone size: once
J gene: TRBJ2-5
CDR3 DNA: TGTGCCAGCAGCTTTCCCGGACGGGTACAAGAGACCCAGTACTTC
CDR3 protein: CASSFPGRVQETQYF

V gene: TRBV11-2
D gene: TRBD2
clone size: NA
J gene: TRBJ2-7
CDR3 DNA: TGTGCCAGCAGCTCGGGGGGGCATGGGGAGTACTTC
CDR3 protein: CASSSGGHGEYF